This entry describes one T cell receptor (beta chain). V was cut by 3 bases and J by 5 bases, with 16 bases left in between. Germline CDR1 and CDR2: LNHDA and SQIVND (reference sequence). This CDR3 spans 15 amino acids. This sample was taken from a study of blood T cell repertoires in COVID-19. About the study: There were acute and convalescent COVID-19 samples, and they came from the United States, Italy and Spain.

Data came from immunoSEQ multiplex PCR; TCRdb stores just in-frame clones and leaves some out. The sample carries approximately 26,000 clones, 80% to 90% recorded once. The J gene is TRBJ1-1, the V gene TRBV19; tentatively, D is TRBD1 (6 bases). Sequenced: peripheral blood. This clonotype was sampled from a human donor in a cohort sampled during active COVID-19. CDR3 nucleotide sequence: TGTGCCAGTAGTATTGGACGAGGGGGATGGACTGAAGCTTTCTTT. Translating it yields CASSIGRGGWTEAFF.